Listed below are T cell receptor beta chains from one sample, sequenced in a study of blood T cell repertoires in COVID-19. Assay used: immunoSEQ multiplex PCR; TCRdb lists only in-frame clones, some missing. Of some 78,000 clones listed, 90% are singletons. The material sequenced was peripheral blood. These receptors all come from a woman older than 75 with active or convalescent COVID-19. CDR3s leave out the opening cysteine and the closing phenylalanine or tryptophan. The order of the fields is J gene, V gene, CDR3 protein.

>TRBJ1-6|TRBV28
ASSLDRGSPLH
>TRBJ2-7|TRBV6-2/TRBV6-3
ASSYRGISYEQY
>TRBJ1-5|TRBV18
ASSPLGDRGFVNQPQH
>TRBJ2-1|TRBV6-2/TRBV6-3
ASSYGLAGVKNEQF
>TRBJ1-1|TRBV2
ASTGQGYTEAF
>TRBJ2-2|TRBV5-4
ASSQLAGANTGELF
>TRBJ1-1|TRBV6-5
ASIRQGAMQAF
>TRBJ2-1|TRBV28
ASSPLRSSGRNEQF
>TRBJ1-5|TRBV13
ASSLGTGDNQPQH
>TRBJ1-6|TRBV28
ASRDNYNSPLH
>TRBJ2-7|TRBV28
ASTPGTQPYEQY
>TRBJ2-7|TRBV15
ATSRGQNYEQY
>TRBJ2-7|TRBV20-1
SASRGGGFSYEQY
>TRBJ1-3|TRBV9
ASSVAQGAGNTIY
>TRBJ1-1|TRBV2
ASSGGQGLNTEAF
>TRBJ2-1|TRBV7-8
ASSLVAAYNEQF
>TRBJ2-2|TRBV19
ASSSPFGATNTGELF
>TRBJ2-7|TRBV4-3
ASSPGGFNEQY
>TRBJ2-7|TRBV28
ASNFLSYEQY
>TRBJ1-5|TRBV6-5
ASSWTGANNQPQH
>TRBJ1-1|TRBV9
ASSARDSTEAF
>TRBJ2-2|TRBV9
ASSVAPLTGSGELF
>TRBJ2-3|TRBV7-9
ASSPSRRGYSTDTQY
>TRBJ1-1|TRBV7-2
ASSSSHRNTEAF
>TRBJ2-7|TRBV7-9
ASSYPGTYEQY
>TRBJ1-6|TRBV28
ASSDTTGLGNSPLH
>TRBJ1-1|TRBV6-1
ASSVTGGGWNTEAF